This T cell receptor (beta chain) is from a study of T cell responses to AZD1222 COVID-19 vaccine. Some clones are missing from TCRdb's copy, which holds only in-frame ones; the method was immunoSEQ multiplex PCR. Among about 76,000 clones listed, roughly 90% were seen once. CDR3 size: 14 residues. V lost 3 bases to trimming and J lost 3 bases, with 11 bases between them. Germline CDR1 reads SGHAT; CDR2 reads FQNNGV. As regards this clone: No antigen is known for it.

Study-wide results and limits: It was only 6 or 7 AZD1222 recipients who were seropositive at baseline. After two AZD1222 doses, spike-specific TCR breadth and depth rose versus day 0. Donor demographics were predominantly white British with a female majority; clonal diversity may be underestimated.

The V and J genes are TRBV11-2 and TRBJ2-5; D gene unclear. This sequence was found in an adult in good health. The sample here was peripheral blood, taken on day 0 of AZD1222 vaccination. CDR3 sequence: CASSFQHGEETQYF. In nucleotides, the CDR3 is TGTGCCAGCAGCTTCCAGCATGGTGAAGAGACCCAGTACTTC.